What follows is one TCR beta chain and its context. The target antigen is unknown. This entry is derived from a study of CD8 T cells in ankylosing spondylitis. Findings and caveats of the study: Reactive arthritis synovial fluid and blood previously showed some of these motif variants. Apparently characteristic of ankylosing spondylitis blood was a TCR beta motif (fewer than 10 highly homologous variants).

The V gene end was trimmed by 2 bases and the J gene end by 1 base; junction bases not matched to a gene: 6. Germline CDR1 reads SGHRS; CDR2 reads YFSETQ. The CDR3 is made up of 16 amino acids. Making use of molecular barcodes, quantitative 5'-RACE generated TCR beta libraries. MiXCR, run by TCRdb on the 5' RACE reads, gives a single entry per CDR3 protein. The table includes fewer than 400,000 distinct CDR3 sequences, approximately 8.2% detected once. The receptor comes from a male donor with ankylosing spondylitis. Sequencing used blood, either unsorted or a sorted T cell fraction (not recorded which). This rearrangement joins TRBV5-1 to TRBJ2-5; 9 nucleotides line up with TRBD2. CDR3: CASSFRLAEPQETQYF. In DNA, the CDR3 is TGCGCCAGCAGCTTTAGACTAGCGGAGCCCCAAGAGACCCAGTACTTC. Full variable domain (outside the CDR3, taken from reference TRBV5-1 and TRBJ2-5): KAGVTQTPRYLIKTRGQQVTLSCSPISGHRSVSWYQQTPGQGLQFLFEYFSETQRNKGNFPGRFSGRQFSNSRSEMNVSTLELGDSALYLCASSFRLAEPQETQYFGPGTRLLVL.